Each of the 17 T cell receptor beta chains below was sequenced from the same sample in a study of blood T cells in healthy people across ages. A second PCR of 7 to 11 cycles used a sample-barcoded 5' primer and a J-beta primer mix. Each CDR3 protein gets one entry after TCRdb re-called the 5' RACE reads with MiXCR. The table lists some 1.6 million distinct CDR3 sequences, about 31% of them singletons, with around 11% in the top ten. Sequencing used blood. The receptors here all came from a woman in her 30s in good health.

J is TRBJ2-3 and V is TRBV2, with D maybe TRBD2 (6 bases). Germline V gene sequence: CDR1 SNHLY, CDR2 FYNNEI. V was shortened by 7 bases and J by 4 bases, with 12 bases between the two germline ends. The CDR3 length is 13 residues. Here the CDR3 DNA reads TGTGCCAGCATAACTAGCCCTCCAGATACGCAGTATTTT. This sequence encodes CASITSPPDTQYF.

This clonotype was recorded a few times. The J gene is TRBJ2-1, the V gene TRBV6-1; TRBD2 matches at 11 bases. Germline CDR1 reads MNHNS; CDR2 reads SASEGT. There are 14 residues in the CDR3. The V segment lost 10 bases and the J segment 3 bases; nucleotides outside the gene matches: 5. CDR3 loop: CANQGLADYNEQFF. DNA for the CDR3: TGTGCCAACCAGGGACTAGCGGACTACAATGAGCAGTTCTTC.

The V call is TRBV6-5, the J call TRBJ2-1; D is unclear. Trimming removed 5 bases from V and 8 bases from J, with 22 bases in between. CDR3 size: 16 residues. Germline V gene data show CDR1 as MNHEY and CDR2 as SVGAGI. The CDR3 coding sequence is TGTGCCAGCAGTCACCAGTTGGCAAGCCCCCTACATGAGCAGTTCTTC. Translation gives CASSHQLASPLHEQFF.

The chain uses TRBV7-9 and TRBJ2-7; D gene ambiguous. The CDR3 covers 12 residues. Trimming took off 3 bases at V and 5 bases at J, with 8 bases between the two ends. Germline CDR1 and CDR2: SEHNR and FQNEAQ (reference sequence). CDR3 in DNA: TGTGCCAGCAGCTTCGGCCCCAACGAGCAGTACTTC. This sequence encodes CASSFGPNEQYF.

This clonotype was observed a few times. A read error may produce the germline difference seen at one junction end. The chain uses TRBV30 and TRBJ2-5, with no clear D. The germline CDR1 and CDR2 sequences are GTSNPN and SVGIG (reference sequence). This CDR3 comprises 12 residues. In DNA, the CDR3 is TGTACCTGGAGTGTAACCAGAGAGACCCAGTACTTC. Translation gives CTWSVTRETQYF.

A few counts support this clonotype. One end of the junction is discordant with germline, which a read error may explain. The V call is TRBV25-1, the J call TRBJ1-2; TRBD1 agrees at 11 bases. This CDR3 has 15 residues. Germline values: CDR1 MGHDK, CDR2 SYGVNS. CDR3 coding DNA: TGTGCCGGCAGGGAGCCGGGACAGGGGGGCCGTGGCTACACCTTC. This encodes CAGREPGQGGRGYTF.

This clonotype was detected a few times. This sequence joins TRBV4-1 and TRBJ2-5; D unclear. Trimming shortened V by 8 bases and J by 3 bases, and 16 bases separated the two germline ends. Germline loops: CDR1 MGHRA, CDR2 YSYEKL. The length of the CDR3 is 14 residues. CDR3 in amino acids: CASATPGRKETQYF. CDR3 bases: TGCGCCAGCGCGACCCCAGGTCGTAAAGAGACCCAGTACTTC.

With respect to this clonotype: At one end, the junction sequence differs from germline, possibly due to a read error. The chain is built from TRBV7-2 and TRBJ2-3; the match to TRBD2 covers 9 bases. Per the germline V gene, CDR1 is SGHTA and CDR2 is FQGNSA. The CDR3 contains 18 residues. The CDR3 DNA sequence: TGTGCCAGCAACTTAGTCCTAGCGGGGCCCGAGAGCACAGATACGCAGTATTTT. Its protein is CASNLVLAGPESTDTQYF.

This clonotype was seen a single time. The chain recombines TRBV4-2 with TRBJ2-2; TRBD2 agrees at 10 bases. The J segment lost 7 bases and the V segment lost 0 bases, leaving 5 bases of the junction unmatched. Looked up from germline, CDR1 is LGHNA and CDR2 is YNFKEQ. The CDR3 is 16 amino acids. The CDR3 DNA is TGTGCCAGCAGCCAAGACCTAGCGGGAGAGGGCGGGGAGCTGTTTTTT. Its protein product is CASSQDLAGEGGELFF.

The table lists this clonotype with a few counts. The V and J genes are TRBV20-1 and TRBJ1-2, with 7 bases matching TRBD1. Trimming took 3 bases from V and 2 from J; bases not matched to a gene: 6. The CDR3 runs 14 residues. Germline V gene lookup returns CDR1 DFQATT and CDR2 SNEGSKA (reference sequence). The CDR3 region has the DNA TGCAGTGCTAGGGGACAGACAAAGAACTATGGCTACACCTTC. The encoded protein is CSARGQTKNYGYTF.

A note on this clonotype: The junction shows a germline mismatch at one end, possibly a read error. This sequence joins TRBV7-2 and TRBJ1-4; the D gene is possibly TRBD1 (6 bases). The CDR3 has 13 residues. Germline CDR1 and CDR2: SGHTA and FQGNSA. For the CDR3, the DNA is TGTGCCGGCAGCCAAGGACAGAATGAAAAACGGTTTTTT. Its translation is CAGSQGQNEKRFF.

This clonotype came up a few times. The chain employs TRBV20-1 and TRBJ1-5; perhaps TRBD1 as D (6 bases). Trimming stripped 5 bases from V and 5 bases from J, with 10 bases between. CDR1 and CDR2 from the germline V gene are DFQATT and SNEGSKA (reference sequence). The CDR3 contains 12 residues. Written as DNA, the CDR3 is TGCAGTGCTCAGGGGAGTGATCAGCCCCAGCATTTT. Its protein product is CSAQGSDQPQHF.

The chain is built from TRBV20-1 and TRBJ2-4; D possibly uses TRBD1 or TRBD2 (5 bases each). CDR3 size: 8 residues. V was shortened by 7 bases and J by 13 bases, with 8 bases between the two germline ends. Germline V CDR1 and CDR2: DFQATT, SNEGSKA (reference sequence). The CDR3 nucleotides read TGCAGTGTAGGGGAGCAGTACTTC. Translating it yields CSVGEQYF.

The genes are TRBV3-1 and TRBJ2-7, with D perhaps matching TRBD1 (6 bases). Germline V gene lookup returns CDR1 LGHDT and CDR2 YNNKEL (reference sequence). This CDR3 is built from 17 residues. V was trimmed by 0 bases and J by 3 bases, leaving 18 bases between them. CDR3 protein: CASSQDDGDTWLYEQYF. The DNA of the CDR3 is TGTGCCAGCAGCCAAGATGACGGGGACACCTGGCTCTACGAGCAGTACTTC.

The chain links TRBV5-1 to TRBJ2-5; TRBD2 is a possible D gene (6 bases). V was trimmed by 1 base and J by 4 bases, leaving 26 bases between them. This CDR3 is 19 amino acids long. The V gene's germline CDR1 is SGHRS and CDR2 YFSETQ. The CDR3 sequence: CASSLRPSAGTTIPETQYF. Written as DNA, the CDR3 is TGCGCCAGCAGCTTGAGGCCTTCTGCGGGGACCACCATCCCAGAGACCCAGTACTTC.

This chain joins TRBV28 and TRBJ2-3, with D perhaps TRBD2 (6 bases). This CDR3 is 13 amino acids long. Germline CDR1 and CDR2: MDHEN and SYDVKM. V was trimmed by 8 bases and J by 2 bases, leaving 11 bases between them. The CDR3: CASRGVITDTQYF. CDR3 nucleotide sequence: TGTGCCAGCCGCGGGGTAATCACAGATACGCAGTATTTT.

Only a few counts were recorded for this clonotype. The V call is TRBV20-1, the J call TRBJ2-3; TRBD2 agrees at 11 bases. V trimming: 2 bases; J trimming: 5 bases; junction bases outside the gene matches: 12. Germline V lookup: CDR1 DFQATT, CDR2 SNEGSKA (reference sequence). This CDR3 comprises 17 residues. The CDR3 loop reads CSARPLTSGGEGDTQYF. DNA for the CDR3: TGCAGTGCTAGACCACTCACTAGCGGGGGAGAGGGAGATACGCAGTATTTT.